The clone carrying this T cell receptor (beta chain) was found once. Its antigen is unknown. Tumor samples were taken before definitive surgery or chemotherapy. The CDR3 is 16 amino acids. The germline gives CDR1 MNHNY, CDR2 SVGAGI (reference sequence). Trimming pared 0 bases from V and 5 bases from J, leaving 15 bases between. These data belong to a study of high-grade serous ovarian cancer treatment subgroups. At the level of the study: Each sample yielded on average 7,494 unique TCR beta rearrangements from approximately 15,000 reads.

Some clones are missing from TCRdb's copy, which holds only in-frame ones; the method was immunoSEQ multiplex PCR. This sample carries about 5,700 clones, about four fifths of them seen once, and the ten largest clones take under 7%. General study results and limits: Repertoire analysis covered CDR3 alone, not CDR1 or CDR2. TCR clonal relatedness correlated positively with neoantigen level.

The sequence derives from a human donor with high-grade serous ovarian cancer. The sample comprised tumor tissue. This chain joins TRBV6-6 and TRBJ2-3; D call uncertain. The CDR3, as DNA: TGTGCCAGCAGTTACTCGGTATTAGCCGGCGGAGATACGCAGTATTTT. Amino acid sequence: CASSYSVLAGGDTQYF.